Listed below are T cell receptor beta chains from one sample, sequenced in a study of molecular identifiers for immune sequencing clone quantification. Each CDR3 protein is one row after TCRdb ran MiXCR on the PCR reads. Among some 59,000 distinct CDR3 sequences listed, 25% were seen once. Sequencing used naive CD8+ T cells from blood, with Jurkat cell RNA spiked in. The source of these receptors is a human donor in good health. Some libraries in this study had Jurkat cell RNA spiked in. CDR3s include the opening cysteine and the closing phenylalanine or tryptophan. D genes are given only for firm matches. Clone sizes are given selectively: once, few, many, or a class where the clone is expanded.

many	TRBD1	TRBV2	TRBJ2-1	CASREGTGGYNEQFF	TGTGCCAGCAGAGAGGGGACAGGGGGTTACAATGAGCAGTTCTTC
few	.	TRBV7-9	TRBJ2-7	CASSLPLFGYEQYF	TGTGCCAGCAGCTTACCCCTTTTTGGGTACGAGCAGTACTTC
.	.	TRBV10-2	TRBJ2-7	CASSVGRSSYERYF	TGCGCCAGCAGTGTTGGGCGGAGCTCCTACGAGCGGTACTTC
.	TRBD2	TRBV28	TRBJ2-5	CASSFPGGRETQYF	TGTGCCAGCAGTTTCCCGGGCGGGAGAGAGACCCAGTACTTC
.	TRBD2	TRBV20-1	TRBJ2-7	CSASARGSSEQYF	TGCAGTGCTAGCGCCCGCGGGAGCTCCGAGCAGTACTTC
many	.	TRBV6-6	TRBJ2-3	CASSYSPGTDTQYF	TGTGCCAGCAGTTACTCACCGGGAACAGATACGCAGTATTTT
many	.	TRBV4-3	TRBJ2-7	CASSQDAGDEQYF	TGCGCCAGCAGCCAAGACGCGGGCGACGAGCAGTACTTC
.	TRBD2	TRBV9	TRBJ2-3	CASSLGLAGGLTDTQYF	TGTGCCAGCAGCCTAGGACTAGCGGGGGGCTTGACAGATACGCAGTATTTT
many	TRBD1	TRBV13	TRBJ2-7	CASSLPGTGHEQYF	TGTGCCAGCAGCTTACCCGGGACAGGGCACGAGCAGTACTTC
many	.	TRBV2	TRBJ1-1	CASSATVNTEAFF	TGTGCCAGCAGCGCCACAGTGAACACTGAAGCTTTCTTT
many	.	TRBV20-1	TRBJ2-7	CSANPQEGAAYEQYF	TGCAGTGCCAACCCCCAGGAGGGGGCGGCCTACGAGCAGTACTTC
many	.	TRBV11-2	TRBJ2-3	CAGQNRTGRDTQYF	TGTGCCGGACAAAACAGGACGGGTAGAGATACGCAGTATTTT
many	.	TRBV29-1	TRBJ2-7	CSAPPAERDSYEQYF	TGCAGCGCCCCCCCCGCGGAACGGGACTCCTACGAGCAGTACTTC
many	.	TRBV20-1	TRBJ1-6	CSCSPLHF	TGCAGTTGTTCACCCCTCCACTTT